This is a list of T cell receptor beta chains from one sample in a study of long-term antiretroviral therapy in people with HIV. Sequenced by immunoSEQ multiplex PCR; TCRdb stores in-frame clones only, minus some. The table lists about 22,000 clones, more than 75% of them singletons, with more than 6.5% in the top ten. The source material was unsorted PBMCs, sampled 1.8 years before starting antiretroviral therapy. The receptors were gathered from a young woman with HIV. Each CDR3 is given with its conserved first and last residue. D genes are given only for firm matches. Only part of the rows carry a size: once, few, many, or a class if the clone is expanded.

v_call: TRBV27; d_call: .; clone_size: .; j_call: TRBJ1-5; cdr3_nt: TGTGCCAGCAGTTTATATAGGGGGATGAATCAGCCCCAGCATTTT; cdr3_aa: CASSLYRGMNQPQHF
v_call: TRBV7-9; d_call: .; clone_size: .; j_call: TRBJ2-1; cdr3_nt: TGTGCCAGCAGCTACCAGGGAGTTACTGAGCAGTTCTTC; cdr3_aa: CASSYQGVTEQFF
v_call: TRBV27; d_call: TRBD2; clone_size: .; j_call: TRBJ2-1; cdr3_nt: TGTGCCAGCAGTCCGTTGGGACTAGCGGACTACAATGAGCAGTTCTTC; cdr3_aa: CASSPLGLADYNEQFF
v_call: TRBV5-1; d_call: TRBD2; clone_size: once; j_call: TRBJ2-3; cdr3_nt: TGCGCCAGCAGCTTGACCGGCGGGGGGCCAGAGAATACGCAGTATTTT; cdr3_aa: CASSLTGGGPENTQYF
v_call: TRBV4-2; d_call: .; clone_size: .; j_call: TRBJ1-4; cdr3_nt: TGTGCCACCCAAAAGAATGAAAAACTGTTTTTT; cdr3_aa: CATQKNEKLFF
v_call: TRBV10-3; d_call: TRBD1; clone_size: .; j_call: TRBJ2-1; cdr3_nt: TGTGCCATCAGCCCGGGACAGGGGGCCCCAGGCAACAATGAGCAGTTCTTC; cdr3_aa: CAISPGQGAPGNNEQFF
v_call: TRBV9; d_call: .; clone_size: .; j_call: TRBJ1-5; cdr3_nt: TGTGCCAGCAGTGTTACAAGTAATAGCAATCAGCCCCAGCATTTT; cdr3_aa: CASSVTSNSNQPQHF
v_call: TRBV7-2; d_call: .; clone_size: .; j_call: TRBJ1-1; cdr3_nt: TGTGCCAGCAGCTTAGGGGCGATGGCAGGGAAGAACACTGAAGCTTTCTTT; cdr3_aa: CASSLGAMAGKNTEAFF
v_call: TRBV5-5; d_call: .; clone_size: .; j_call: TRBJ1-5; cdr3_nt: TGTGCCAGCAGCTTTTACCACAGTTACAATCAGCCCCAGCATTTT; cdr3_aa: CASSFYHSYNQPQHF
v_call: TRBV7-2; d_call: TRBD2; clone_size: .; j_call: TRBJ2-1; cdr3_nt: TGTGCCAGCAGAAACGGACTAGCGGGGGGGCTACGCTACAATGAGCAGTTCTTC; cdr3_aa: CASRNGLAGGLRYNEQFF
v_call: TRBV11-2; d_call: .; clone_size: .; j_call: TRBJ1-5; cdr3_nt: TGTGCCAGCAGCTCCGGGGGGCCCCAGCATTTT; cdr3_aa: CASSSGGPQHF
v_call: TRBV7-9; d_call: .; clone_size: .; j_call: TRBJ1-4; cdr3_nt: TGTGCCAGCAGCCCGCTAGGGTATCGGGCAACTAATGAAAAACTGTTTTTT; cdr3_aa: CASSPLGYRATNEKLFF
v_call: TRBV6-5; d_call: .; clone_size: .; j_call: TRBJ1-5; cdr3_nt: TGTGCCAGCAGTGCTGGAACGCACAGCAATCAGCCCCAGCATTTT; cdr3_aa: CASSAGTHSNQPQHF
v_call: TRBV25-1; d_call: .; clone_size: .; j_call: TRBJ1-2; cdr3_nt: TGTGCCAGCAGTGCCGGGCTGGGAACTAACTATGGCTACACCTTC; cdr3_aa: CASSAGLGTNYGYTF
v_call: TRBV5-6; d_call: .; clone_size: .; j_call: TRBJ2-4; cdr3_nt: TGTGCCAGCAGCTTGGAACTAGCCAAAAACATTCAGTACTTC; cdr3_aa: CASSLELAKNIQYF
v_call: TRBV7-8; d_call: .; clone_size: .; j_call: TRBJ1-1; cdr3_nt: TGTGCCAGCAGCTTTTTTCCCTCGAACACTGAAGCTTTCTTT; cdr3_aa: CASSFFPSNTEAFF
v_call: TRBV2; d_call: .; clone_size: .; j_call: TRBJ2-1; cdr3_nt: TGTGCCACCCGACCGGCGGGAAATGAGCAGTTCTTC; cdr3_aa: CATRPAGNEQFF
v_call: TRBV11-1; d_call: .; clone_size: .; j_call: TRBJ1-2; cdr3_nt: TGTGCCAGCAGCTCCCTCCCCCGGTCGGGGTTGACCGGCTACACCTTC; cdr3_aa: CASSSLPRSGLTGYTF
v_call: TRBV7-9; d_call: .; clone_size: .; j_call: TRBJ1-1; cdr3_nt: TGTGCCAGCAGGGGGCAGATGAACACTGAAGCTTTCTTT; cdr3_aa: CASRGQMNTEAFF
v_call: TRBV6-5; d_call: TRBD1; clone_size: .; j_call: TRBJ1-5; cdr3_nt: TGTGCCAGCAGTTCGGGGACAGGGAGCAATCAGCCCCAGCATTTT; cdr3_aa: CASSSGTGSNQPQHF
v_call: TRBV9; d_call: TRBD2; clone_size: .; j_call: TRBJ2-3; cdr3_nt: TGTGCCAGCAGCGTAGCTGGGGGGAGGGTGGCAGATACGCAGTATTTT; cdr3_aa: CASSVAGGRVADTQYF
v_call: TRBV2; d_call: TRBD1; clone_size: .; j_call: TRBJ1-2; cdr3_nt: TGTGCCAGCGGATTAACACCGGGACAGGGGTCTGGCTACACCTTC; cdr3_aa: CASGLTPGQGSGYTF
v_call: TRBV2; d_call: TRBD1; clone_size: .; j_call: TRBJ2-7; cdr3_nt: TGTGCCAGCAATGGACAGGGGGCCTCCTACGAGCAGTACTTC; cdr3_aa: CASNGQGASYEQYF
v_call: TRBV11-2; d_call: TRBD1; clone_size: .; j_call: TRBJ2-7; cdr3_nt: TGTGCCAGCAGCTTTCCGGGACAGGGGCAATGGTACTTC; cdr3_aa: CASSFPGQGQWYF
v_call: TRBV7-7; d_call: .; clone_size: few; j_call: TRBJ2-6; cdr3_nt: TGTGCCAGCAGCTTAGGAGTGGGTACTGGGGCCAACGTCCTGACTTTC; cdr3_aa: CASSLGVGTGANVLTF
v_call: TRBV6-5; d_call: TRBD1; clone_size: once; j_call: TRBJ1-4; cdr3_nt: TGTGCCAGCAGCGAGACAGGGTTCACGAAACTGTTTTTT; cdr3_aa: CASSETGFTKLFF
v_call: TRBV2; d_call: TRBD1; clone_size: .; j_call: TRBJ1-5; cdr3_nt: TGTGCCAGCAGTGGACAGGGTTCAAAGCAGCCCCAGCATTTT; cdr3_aa: CASSGQGSKQPQHF
v_call: TRBV10-1; d_call: TRBD1; clone_size: .; j_call: TRBJ1-5; cdr3_nt: TGCGCCAGCGGTATAAAGGGACAGGAAAACCAGCCCCAGCATTTT; cdr3_aa: CASGIKGQENQPQHF
v_call: TRBV6-5; d_call: .; clone_size: .; j_call: TRBJ1-4; cdr3_nt: TGTGCCAGCATGTCAGACGGTGAAAAACTGTTTTTT; cdr3_aa: CASMSDGEKLFF
v_call: TRBV6-5; d_call: .; clone_size: .; j_call: TRBJ1-1; cdr3_nt: TGTGCCAGCAGTTACTCGTACGTGCAGTCGGGCCAAGCTTTCTTT; cdr3_aa: CASSYSYVQSGQAFF
v_call: TRBV6-1; d_call: TRBD1; clone_size: once; j_call: TRBJ1-5; cdr3_nt: TGTGCCAGCAGTGAATGGACAGGGGGCGGCGGGAGGTTGAATCAGCCCCAGCATTTT; cdr3_aa: CASSEWTGGGGRLNQPQHF
v_call: TRBV14; d_call: .; clone_size: .; j_call: TRBJ2-2; cdr3_nt: TGTGCCAGCAGCCAAGTAGTGTCCGGGGAGCTGTTTTTT; cdr3_aa: CASSQVVSGELFF
v_call: TRBV30; d_call: .; clone_size: .; j_call: TRBJ1-2; cdr3_nt: TGTGCCTGGAGTATTACCCAAGGACCGTCCCCAGGCTACACCTTC; cdr3_aa: CAWSITQGPSPGYTF
v_call: TRBV29-1; d_call: .; clone_size: .; j_call: TRBJ2-3; cdr3_nt: TGCAGCGTTGGAGGGGGTGGACCCACAGATACGCAGTATTTT; cdr3_aa: CSVGGGGPTDTQYF
v_call: TRBV6-5; d_call: .; clone_size: .; j_call: TRBJ2-7; cdr3_nt: TGTGCCAGCAAAGTGGAGGGGAGTAAAGTACGTGAGCAGTACTTC; cdr3_aa: CASKVEGSKVREQYF
v_call: TRBV5-1; d_call: .; clone_size: .; j_call: TRBJ2-5; cdr3_nt: TGCGCCAGCAGTCGACAGGACCAAGAGACCCAGTACTTC; cdr3_aa: CASSRQDQETQYF
v_call: TRBV6-1; d_call: .; clone_size: .; j_call: TRBJ1-2; cdr3_nt: TGTGCCAGCAGATCCCAGGAGGCTAACTATGGCTACACCTTC; cdr3_aa: CASRSQEANYGYTF
v_call: TRBV5-6; d_call: TRBD1; clone_size: .; j_call: TRBJ2-1; cdr3_nt: TGTGCCAGCAGCCCCGGGACAGGGGCCTCAAAACTCCACAATGAGCAGTTCTTC; cdr3_aa: CASSPGTGASKLHNEQFF
v_call: TRBV11-2; d_call: TRBD2; clone_size: .; j_call: TRBJ2-1; cdr3_nt: TGTGCCAGCAGCCATAGCGGGGGGGGATACAATGAGCAGTTCTTC; cdr3_aa: CASSHSGGGYNEQFF
v_call: TRBV5-4; d_call: .; clone_size: .; j_call: TRBJ1-6; cdr3_nt: TGTGCCAGCAGATTCGATAATTCACCCCTCCACTTT; cdr3_aa: CASRFDNSPLHF
v_call: TRBV21-1; d_call: .; clone_size: .; j_call: TRBJ2-7; cdr3_nt: TGTGCCAGCAGCAAACACTCGGGGGGGAGCTACGAGCAGTACTTC; cdr3_aa: CASSKHSGGSYEQYF
v_call: TRBV6-1; d_call: .; clone_size: once; j_call: TRBJ1-4; cdr3_nt: TGTGCCAGCAGTGAAGCGCTTCAGCCAACTAATGAAAAACTGTTTTTT; cdr3_aa: CASSEALQPTNEKLFF
v_call: TRBV19; d_call: .; clone_size: once; j_call: TRBJ2-5; cdr3_nt: TGTGCCAGTAGTATCTGGACCGGGGAGACCCAGTACTTC; cdr3_aa: CASSIWTGETQYF
v_call: TRBV5-1; d_call: .; clone_size: .; j_call: TRBJ2-5; cdr3_nt: TGCGCCAGCAGCTTGATCAGCAACCAAGAGACCCAGTACTTC; cdr3_aa: CASSLISNQETQYF
v_call: TRBV29-1; d_call: TRBD1; clone_size: .; j_call: TRBJ2-7; cdr3_nt: TGCAGCGTCTACGACAGGGTTAGGACTCTATCCTACGAGCAGTACTTC; cdr3_aa: CSVYDRVRTLSYEQYF
v_call: TRBV5-1; d_call: TRBD2; clone_size: once; j_call: TRBJ2-1; cdr3_nt: TGCGCCAGCAGCTTACAACTAGCGGAATACAATGAGCAGTTCTTC; cdr3_aa: CASSLQLAEYNEQFF
v_call: TRBV11-3; d_call: TRBD1; clone_size: .; j_call: TRBJ1-2; cdr3_nt: TGTGCCAGCAGCTTACAGGGGGGATATGGCTACACCTTC; cdr3_aa: CASSLQGGYGYTF